This TCR beta chain was identified in a study of blood T cell repertoires in COVID-19 (dated by TCRdb to 2018 to 2020). As for the study more broadly: Samples from collaborators originated in the United States, Italy and Spain and spanned both the acute and convalescent phases of COVID-19. The prospective study material was composed of cDNA or gDNA derived from T cells, B-cell-depleted T cells, or PBMCs. The dataset comprised deeply sampled blood TCRbeta repertoires from subjects exposed to, actively infected with, or recovered from COVID-19. Nearly every sample came with metadata listing a de-identified subject ID, COVID-19 status, age in years and sex. Where available, HLA class I and class II types were taken from metadata supplied by the sample provider and were not determined by assay-based typing. The repertoires were released in a freely available public database intended as a resource for research on the immune response to SARS-CoV-2. The samples were drawn from two sources: the first 160 participants of the ongoing ImmuneRACE study, and over 1,000 subjects contributed by 6 global collaborators.

On the study overall, not on this receptor specifically: The quantity of clinical and demographic metadata differed by source and by participant and was supplied without curation.

On this clone itself: The antigen it binds to is not known. One base away there is no much larger clone; base qualities are not given.

The germline V gene (reference sequence) supplies CDR1 LGHDT and CDR2 YNNKEL. Inclusive of the bounding cysteine and phenylalanine, the CDR3 is 13 residues long. Here the CDR3 DNA is all that survives: 39 bases in frame from base 1. Germline trimming: 2 bases from V, 5 bases from J; junction bases outside gene matches: 0. The collaborating institutions used their own protocols to collect whole blood in K2EDTA tubes. For TCRbeta analysis, collaborator samples were shipped as frozen whole blood, as isolated PBMCs, or as DNA extracted from either sample type. TCRbeta CDR3 regions were amplified from genomic DNA using the immunoSEQ Assay, a bias-controlled multiplex PCR. The original pipeline was this. Within the assay, amplification of reference gene primers was used to estimate how many nucleated cells each sample contained. Sequence reads were collapsed and filtered to measure the absolute abundance of every unique TCRbeta CDR3 rearrangement. For each sample, productive Simpson clonality was calculated as the square root of Simpson's diversity index over productive rearrangements. TCRdb obtained this table from immuneACCESS and retained in-frame rearrangements with V and J assigned. These tables miss some clones; where compared with another copy, unresolved V genes account for less than half of the shortfall, and the remainder is unexplained. The V and J calls and clone size are taken from that table; D and trimming were inferred from the DNA. Across this sample there are fewer than 200,000 clones, with roughly 70% seen only once. The top ten hold under 3.5% of the sample.

Source material: peripheral blood. The clonotype originates from an elderly woman with acute or convalescent COVID-19. The rearranged segments are TRBV3-1 (or the pseudogene TRBV3-2) and TRBJ1-5; TRBD1 aligns with 7 central bases. The DNA sequence is TGTGCCAGCAGCCAACAGGGGGATCAGCCCCAGCATTTT. Its protein is CASSQQGDQPQHF.